This T cell receptor beta chain was recorded in a study of blood T cells in healthy people across ages. Points from the study as a whole: Bulk PBMC profiling left naive and antigen-experienced comparisons inconclusive. In long-lived donors, naive CD4+ cell counts and diversity exceeded those of aged donors.

A second PCR of 7 to 11 cycles used a sample-barcoded 5' primer and a J-beta primer mix. Through a template-switch adaptor with 12 random nucleotides, each cDNA molecule received a tag. TCRdb re-called the 5' RACE reads through MiXCR, storing one row per CDR3 protein. The data contain about 1.4 million distinct CDR3 sequences, approximately 59% of them seen just once; the ten biggest clones take up under 8.5%. As concerns this clonotype: The antigen remains undetermined.

This CDR3 has 14 amino acids. Germline values: CDR1 SGHAT, CDR2 FQNNGV. Trimming removed 6 bases at V and 3 bases at J, with 14 bases between. Staff drew roughly 10 milliliters of peripheral blood from each donor. This clonotype was sampled from a man between 18 and 29 years old in good health. The rearrangement uses TRBV11-2 and TRBJ1-2, with no clear D. Source material: blood. CDR3 sequence reads: CASSQDPTYYGYTF. The CDR3, as DNA: TGTGCCAGCAGTCAGGACCCGACATACTATGGCTACACCTTC.